These 2 T cell receptor beta chains share one sample of origin, sequenced in a study of blood T cell repertoires in COVID-19. Method: immunoSEQ multiplex PCR; TCRdb's copy keeps in-frame clones and lacks some. The data hold 80,000 to 100,000 clones, with 81% observed a single time. What was sequenced was peripheral blood. Receptors originate from a man between 60 and 75 years old with acute or convalescent COVID-19.

Written as DNA, the CDR3 is TGTGCCAGCAGCCAAGGGCCGACAGGGGTACATCAGCCCCAGCATTTT. Protein product: CASSQGPTGVHQPQHF. J is TRBJ1-5 and V is TRBV3-1 (or the pseudogene TRBV3-2); TRBD1 matches 8 bases. The CDR3 has 16 residues. Germline CDR1 reads LGHDT; CDR2 reads YNNKEL (reference sequence). The V segment lost 1 base and the J segment 5 bases; nucleotides outside the gene matches: 7.

The chain combines TRBV5-4 with TRBJ1-2; D remains ambiguous. The CDR3 is 14 residues long. Deletions cut 0 bases from V and 5 bases from J, with 11 bases between. The germline CDR1 and CDR2 sequences are SGHNT and YYREEE (reference sequence). The CDR3 nucleotides read TGTGCCAGCAGCTTGGGTCAGGCAAGATATGGCTACACCTTC. It translates to CASSLGQARYGYTF.